This entry describes one T cell receptor beta chain. The source of the sample is a study of blood T cell repertoires in COVID-19. V was pared by 2 bases and J by 1 base, with 8 bases between. CDR3 size: 14 residues. The germline gives CDR1 LGHDT, CDR2 YNNKEL (reference sequence). As originally analysed: Counts of nucleated cells, estimated from reference gene primer amplification, were obtained. The repertoire was sequenced with immunoSEQ multiplex PCR; TCRdb's copy has only in-frame clones and lacks some. V, J and clone size were drawn from that table, and D and trimming were deduced from the DNA. The sample carries 190,000 or so clones, around 87% recorded once.

This TCR was recovered from a man aged 40-50 years with active or convalescent COVID-19. Sequences were obtained from peripheral blood. The chain recombines TRBV3-1 (or the pseudogene TRBV3-2) with TRBJ2-5, with a tentative D call TRBD2 (5 bases). CDR3 DNA: TGTGCCAGCAGCCAACAAGGACTCCAAGAGACCCAGTACTTC. Translated: CASSQQGLQETQYF.